The sample holds one count of the clone carrying this TCR beta chain. The antigen is unknown. At one end, the junction sequence differs from germline, possibly due to a read error. From germline, CDR1 is ENHRY and CDR2 SYGVKD. The CDR3 covers 15 residues. The data derive from a study of T-cell reconstitution after alpha-beta-depleted transplantation in children. Unique molecular identifiers were incorporated when the TCRbeta library was constructed. TCRdb ran MiXCR on the PCR reads and lists one entry per CDR3 protein. Here the sample spans fewer than 700,000 distinct CDR3 sequences, approximately 12% being singletons. Findings of the study overall: The study reportedly traced alpha-beta T cells about two months after transplant to several hundred expanded graft clones. Surviving recipient T cells and intrathymic progenitors accounted for some patients' high TCRbeta diversity at day 60. Fresh T-cell production supplied most of the T-cell counts and diversity seen one year after transplant.

The gene calls are TRBV10-3 and TRBJ2-3; no clear D. The TCR sequence derives from a male patient younger than 18 who had a stem cell transplant for acute myeloid leukemia, so the T cells may come from the graft donor. The specimen comprised PBMCs, mostly from graft donor cells, sampled 360 days after TCRalphabeta/CD19-depleted stem cell transplant. The CDR3, as DNA: TGTGCCATGAGTGATCTGCTTTCCTACCAATATACGCAGTATTTT. Protein: CAMSDLLSYQYTQYF.